A single sample gave rise to the 11 T cell receptor beta chains below, sequenced in a study of shared clonotypes between healthy human individuals. Sequenced by immunoSEQ multiplex PCR; TCRdb stores in-frame clones only, minus some. The top ten hold about 1.5% of the sample, which has about a million clones, approximately 76% seen once. Sample: memory CD4+ T cells sorted from blood. Subset in this sample: CD45RA-negative fraction. The receptors were gathered from a man aged 18 to 30 in good health.

The CDR3 loop reads CAWRWGPMNTEAFF. The DNA of the CDR3 is TGTGCCTGGAGGTGGGGGCCGATGAACACTGAAGCTTTCTTT. The V gene is TRBV30, the J gene TRBJ1-1, with D perhaps matching TRBD1 (6 bases). The germline gives CDR1 GTSNPN, CDR2 SVGIG (reference sequence). V was shortened by 3 bases and J by 0 bases, with 11 bases between the two germline ends. The CDR3 has 14 residues.

This chain uses TRBV18 with TRBJ2-7, with unresolved D. The CDR3 runs to 14 residues. The V end lost 3 bases, the J end lost 1 base, and 10 bases lay between the germline ends. Germline lookup yields CDR1 KGHSH and CDR2 LQKENI. CDR3 sequence reads: CASSPRLKSYEQYF. In DNA, the CDR3 is TGTGCCAGCTCACCGAGGCTAAAATCCTACGAGCAGTACTTC.

A single count supports this clone. This sequence joins TRBV10-3 and TRBJ1-2; D is unresolved. There are 13 residues in the CDR3. The V gene's germline CDR1 is ENHRY and CDR2 SYGVKD. Trimming stripped 4 bases from V and 7 bases from J, with 13 bases between. The CDR3 loop reads CAISVYSVSGYTF. For the CDR3, the DNA is TGTGCCATCAGTGTTTACAGCGTGAGTGGCTACACCTTC.

The chain joins TRBV10-2 to TRBJ1-5; D is unresolved. Trimming took 5 bases from V and 2 from J, leaving 7 bases between them. CDR1 WSHSY and CDR2 SAAADI come from the germline V gene. CDR3 size: 13 residues. The CDR3 nucleotides read TGCGCCAGCAGTCCCGACGGCAATCAGCCCCAGCATTTT. Protein product: CASSPDGNQPQHF.

The J gene is TRBJ2-5, the V gene TRBV25-1, with a tentative D call TRBD2 (5 bases). CDR3 length: 13 amino acids. V lost 4 bases and J lost 7, with 13 bases in between. Germline V gene data show CDR1 as MGHDK and CDR2 as SYGVNS. The CDR3 DNA follows: TGTGCCAGCAGTGTACTGGCCGAGGGGACCCAGTACTTC. Translation gives CASSVLAEGTQYF.

This chain connects TRBV7-2 to TRBJ2-3, with D possibly TRBD1 on 6 matching bases. The CDR3 has 13 amino acids. From germline, CDR1 is SGHTA and CDR2 FQGNSA. V was shortened by 3 bases and J by 5 bases, with 9 bases between the two germline ends. The CDR3 protein is CASSFQGGDTQYF. The DNA for the CDR3 is TGTGCCAGCAGCTTTCAAGGGGGAGATACGCAGTATTTT.

This clone has more than one count but fewer than ten. The chain joins TRBV2 to TRBJ2-6; D perhaps matches TRBD1 (6 bases). Between the trimmed V and J ends, which lost 7 bases and 0 bases, there was a span of 13 bases. The CDR3 spans 16 residues. Per germline, CDR1 SNHLY and CDR2 FYNNEI. In nucleotides, the CDR3 is TGTGCCAGCACCATGGACAGAATCTCTGGGGCCAACGTCCTGACTTTC. It is translated as CASTMDRISGANVLTF.

Worth noting for this clone: Other DNA sequences in this sample translate to the same CDR3. The chain links TRBV2 to TRBJ2-5, with 9 bases matching TRBD1. The junction had 3 bases not matched to a gene; V was cut back by 8 bases and J by 5 bases. Germline CDR1 SNHLY, CDR2 FYNNEI. This CDR3 contains 12 residues. The CDR3, as DNA: TGTGCCAGCCGACAGGGGGGGGAGACCCAGTACTTC. This gives the protein CASRQGGETQYF.

The rearrangement links TRBV5-1 to TRBJ2-7, with TRBD2 as a possible D gene (5 bases). CDR1 SGHRS and CDR2 YFSETQ come from the germline V gene. Trimming removed 0 bases at V and 3 bases at J, with 10 bases between. The CDR3 runs to 14 residues. The CDR3, as DNA: TGCGCCAGCAGCTTGGAGGGAGCCCGCTACGAGCAGTACTTC. The encoded protein is CASSLEGARYEQYF.

This chain uses TRBV29-1 with TRBJ2-7, with TRBD2 matching 16 bases. There are 16 residues in the CDR3. The junction had 6 bases not matched to a gene; V was cut back by 6 bases and J by 1 base. Looked up from germline, CDR1 is SQVTM and CDR2 is ANQGSEA. This chain's CDR3 is CSVITGLAGGSYEQYF. In DNA, the CDR3 is TGCAGCGTCATCACGGGACTAGCGGGAGGGTCCTACGAGCAGTACTTC.

V is TRBV19 and J is TRBJ1-4; no clear D gene. Trimming took off 5 bases at V and 4 bases at J, with 8 bases between the two ends. There are 13 residues in the CDR3. CDR1 is LNHDA and CDR2 is SQIVND in the germline V gene (reference sequence). The CDR3 protein is CASSFSINEKLFF. As DNA, the CDR3 is TGTGCCAGTAGTTTCTCAATTAATGAAAAACTGTTTTTT.